This T cell receptor beta chain originates from a study of blood T cell repertoires in COVID-19. Study-wide background: Sites in the United States, Italy and Spain provided acute and convalescent COVID-19 samples.

Patients at the Seattle site were enrolled during active infection and followed longitudinally. This clone appeared a single time. The CDR3 is made up of 14 amino acids. Germline CDR1 is SGHTA and CDR2 is FQGNSA. Trimming removed 3 bases from V and 5 bases from J, with 14 bases in between. Authors' processing steps: Amplification from reference gene primers served as the basis for estimated nucleated cell counts. TCRdb keeps only in-frame clones here, not all; method: immunoSEQ multiplex PCR. V and J calls and clone size are as listed in that table; D and trimming were resolved from the DNA. Of 100,000 to 150,000 clones in the sample, roughly 90% were seen once.

V usage is TRBV7-2 and J usage is TRBJ2-7, with D perhaps matching TRBD2 (6 bases). Sequencing was performed on peripheral blood. This sequence originates from a man aged 55 to 70 with COVID-19, enrolled during active disease. CDR3 region: CASSLVRRADEQYF. DNA for the CDR3: TGTGCCAGCAGCTTGGTGAGGAGGGCGGACGAGCAGTACTTC.